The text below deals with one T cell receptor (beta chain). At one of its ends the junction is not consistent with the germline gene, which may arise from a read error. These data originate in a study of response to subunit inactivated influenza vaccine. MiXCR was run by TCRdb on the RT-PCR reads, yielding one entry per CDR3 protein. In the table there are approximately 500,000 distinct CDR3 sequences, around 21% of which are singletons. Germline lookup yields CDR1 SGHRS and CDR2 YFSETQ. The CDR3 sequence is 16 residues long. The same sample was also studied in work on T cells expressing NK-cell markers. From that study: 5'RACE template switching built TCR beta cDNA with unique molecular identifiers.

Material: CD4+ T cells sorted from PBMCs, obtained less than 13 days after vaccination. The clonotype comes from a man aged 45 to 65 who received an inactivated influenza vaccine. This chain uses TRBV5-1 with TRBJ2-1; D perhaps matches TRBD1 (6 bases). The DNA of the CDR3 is TGCGCCAGCAGTTTGGGGGCGGCAGATTCCTACAATGAGCAGTTCTTC. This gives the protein CASSLGAADSYNEQFF.